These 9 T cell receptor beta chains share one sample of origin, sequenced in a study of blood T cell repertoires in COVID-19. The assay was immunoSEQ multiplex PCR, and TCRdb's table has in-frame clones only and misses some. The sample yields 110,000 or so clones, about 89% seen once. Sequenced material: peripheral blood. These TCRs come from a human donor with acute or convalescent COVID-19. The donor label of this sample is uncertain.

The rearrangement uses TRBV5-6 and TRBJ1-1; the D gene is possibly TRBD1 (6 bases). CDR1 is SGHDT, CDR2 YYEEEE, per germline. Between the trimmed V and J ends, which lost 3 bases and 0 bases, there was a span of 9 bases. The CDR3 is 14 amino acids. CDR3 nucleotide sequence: TGTGCCAGCAGCTGGGACAATATGAACACTGAAGCTTTCTTT. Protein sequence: CASSWDNMNTEAFF.

The CDR3 sequence: CASRRQSSYEQYF. DNA of the CDR3: TGTGCCAGCAGGAGACAGAGCTCCTACGAGCAGTACTTC. The gene calls are TRBV12-3 or TRBV12-4 and TRBJ2-7, with a weak D call TRBD1 (5 bases). V was cut by 6 bases and J by 0 bases, with 9 bases left in between. The CDR3 spans 13 residues.

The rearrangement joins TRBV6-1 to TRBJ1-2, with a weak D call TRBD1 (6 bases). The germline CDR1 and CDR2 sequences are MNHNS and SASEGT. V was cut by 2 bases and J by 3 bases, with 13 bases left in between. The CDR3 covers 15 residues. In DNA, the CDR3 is TGTGCCAGCAGTGAATTTGTCAGGGGCGACTATGGCTACACCTTC. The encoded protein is CASSEFVRGDYGYTF.

Here the CDR3 reads CASSETGAGGYTF. As DNA, the CDR3 is TGTGCCAGCAGTGAAACAGGGGCAGGCGGCTACACCTTC. The chain couples TRBV6-4 to TRBJ1-2; 7 bases line up with TRBD1. Per the germline V gene, CDR1 is MRHNA and CDR2 is SNTAGT. CDR3 length equals 13 residues. The ends lost 3 bases at V and 8 bases at J; junction bases unmatched: 6.

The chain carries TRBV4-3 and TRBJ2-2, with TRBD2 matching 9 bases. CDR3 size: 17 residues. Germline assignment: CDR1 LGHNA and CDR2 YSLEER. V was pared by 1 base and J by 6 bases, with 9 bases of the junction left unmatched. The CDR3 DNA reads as TGCGCCAGCAGCCAAGCTAGCGGGAACGTAAGAGCCGGGGAGCTGTTTTTT. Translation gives CASSQASGNVRAGELFF.

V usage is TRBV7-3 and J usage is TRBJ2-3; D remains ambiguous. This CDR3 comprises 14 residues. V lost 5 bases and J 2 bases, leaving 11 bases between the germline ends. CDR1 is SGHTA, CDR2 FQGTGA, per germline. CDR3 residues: CASSPSLLTDTQYF. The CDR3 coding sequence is TGTGCCAGCAGCCCTAGTCTACTCACAGATACGCAGTATTTT.

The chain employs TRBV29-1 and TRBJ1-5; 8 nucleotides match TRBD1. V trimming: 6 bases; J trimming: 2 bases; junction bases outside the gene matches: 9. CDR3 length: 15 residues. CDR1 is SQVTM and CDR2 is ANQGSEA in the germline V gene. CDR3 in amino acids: CSVATGAVGNQPQHF. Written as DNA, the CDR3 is TGCAGCGTAGCGACAGGGGCTGTTGGCAATCAGCCCCAGCATTTT.

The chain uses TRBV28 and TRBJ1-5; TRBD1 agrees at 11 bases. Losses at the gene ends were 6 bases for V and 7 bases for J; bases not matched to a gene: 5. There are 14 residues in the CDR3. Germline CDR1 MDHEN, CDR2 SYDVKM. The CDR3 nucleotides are TGTGCCAGCAGCAAGGGACAGGGGGGACAGCCCCAGCATTTT. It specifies CASSKGQGGQPQHF.

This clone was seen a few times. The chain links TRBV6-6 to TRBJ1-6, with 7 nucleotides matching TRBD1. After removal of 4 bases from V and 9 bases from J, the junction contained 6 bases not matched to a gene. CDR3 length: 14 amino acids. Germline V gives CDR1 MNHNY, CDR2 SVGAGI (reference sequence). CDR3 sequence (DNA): TGTGCCAGCAGTTCCCCGGACAGGACTTCACCCCTCCACTTT. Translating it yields CASSSPDRTSPLHF.